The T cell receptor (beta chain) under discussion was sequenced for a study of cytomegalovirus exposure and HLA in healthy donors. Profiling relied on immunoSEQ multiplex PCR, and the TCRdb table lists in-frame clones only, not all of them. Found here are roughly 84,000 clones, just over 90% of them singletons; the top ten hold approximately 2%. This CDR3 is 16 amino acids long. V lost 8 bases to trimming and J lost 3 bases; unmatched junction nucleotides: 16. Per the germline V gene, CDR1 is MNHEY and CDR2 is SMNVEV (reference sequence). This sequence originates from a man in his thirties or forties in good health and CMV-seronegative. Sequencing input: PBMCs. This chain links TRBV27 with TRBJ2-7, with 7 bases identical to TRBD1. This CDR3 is CASRYARGQIYYEQYF. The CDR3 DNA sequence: TGTGCCAGCCGCTATGCAAGGGGACAGATTTACTACGAGCAGTACTTC.